The 19 T cell receptor beta chains reported below all come from one sample, sequenced in a study of cytomegalovirus exposure and HLA in healthy donors. PCR involved 60 Vbeta and 13 Jbeta primers. Clones were sequenced by immunoSEQ multiplex PCR, and TCRdb holds only the in-frame ones, with some missing. The data show roughly 140,000 clones, with around 60% seen just once and roughly 6.4% held by the top ten. Input material: PBMCs. These receptors were collected from a woman aged 55-70 years in good health and CMV-seropositive.

V is TRBV5-4 and J is TRBJ2-5; TRBD2 agrees at 12 bases. The CDR3 covers 15 residues. V lost 5 bases, J lost 5 bases, and 7 bases stayed unmatched. Germline V gene lookup returns CDR1 SGHNT and CDR2 YYREEE (reference sequence). CDR3 sequence (DNA): TGTGCCAGCAGTTCGGAACTAGCGGGAGGCGAGACCCAGTACTTC. It is translated as CASSSELAGGETQYF.

This chain uses TRBV11-3 with TRBJ2-1, with 12 bases matching TRBD2. This CDR3 has 14 residues. Germline values: CDR1 SGHNT, CDR2 YENEEA. The junction had 4 bases not matched to a gene; V was cut back by 0 bases and J by 13 bases. In nucleotides, the CDR3 is TGTGCCAGCAGCTTAGATTCTAGCGGGGGGGTCCAGTTCTTC. Translation: CASSLDSSGGVQFF.

This clone was found once. The gene calls are TRBV19 and TRBJ2-7; the match to TRBD2 covers 8 bases. The V gene's germline CDR1 is LNHDA and CDR2 SQIVND (reference sequence). The CDR3 spans 14 residues. V lost 6 bases to trimming and J lost 2 bases; unmatched junction nucleotides: 6. The CDR3 region has the DNA TGTGCCAGTAGCCGGACTAGCCTAACCTACGAGCAGTACTTC. It encodes CASSRTSLTYEQYF.

The chain couples TRBV27 to TRBJ2-1; D uncertain. Germline values: CDR1 MNHEY, CDR2 SMNVEV (reference sequence). This CDR3 comprises 13 residues. V lost 6 bases to trimming and J lost 6 bases, with 12 bases between them. In DNA form, the CDR3 reads TGTGCCAGCAGGCCTTCTGGTAGCAATGAGCAGTTCTTC. Its translation: CASRPSGSNEQFF.

The rearrangement links TRBV30 to TRBJ2-7; no clear D gene. The CDR3 extends over 12 amino acids. The germline V and J ends were trimmed by 1 base and 5 bases, with 9 bases remaining between them. Germline V gene data show CDR1 as GTSNPN and CDR2 as SVGIG (reference sequence). The CDR3 DNA follows: TGTGCCTGGAGTGGGCAGGCCCACGAGCAGTACTTC. Protein: CAWSGQAHEQYF.

This rearrangement joins TRBV29-1 to TRBJ2-1; 8 nucleotides match TRBD2. The CDR3 has 15 residues. Losses at the gene ends were 6 bases for V and 6 bases for J; bases not matched to a gene: 13. Germline CDR1 SQVTM, CDR2 ANQGSEA. This chain's CDR3 is CSVSTGTRGVNEQFF. CDR3 coding DNA: TGCAGCGTATCTACCGGGACTAGAGGGGTCAATGAGCAGTTCTTC.

The chain recombines TRBV6-5 with TRBJ2-1; the match to TRBD2 covers 12 bases. In germline, CDR1 is MNHEY, CDR2 SVGAGI. The CDR3 length is 15 residues. Trimming took 4 bases from V and 8 from J; bases not matched to a gene: 6. Here the CDR3 DNA reads TGTGCCAGCAGTTTACTAGCGGGAGGACGCGATGAGCAGTTCTTC. Its protein is CASSLLAGGRDEQFF.

The rearrangement uses TRBV9 and TRBJ1-1, with D maybe TRBD1 (5 bases). The CDR3 length is 13 residues. From germline, CDR1 is SGDLS and CDR2 YYNGEE. V was shortened by 3 bases and J by 4 bases, with 10 bases between the two germline ends. The CDR3 loop is CASSDPQGTEAFF. The CDR3, as DNA: TGTGCCAGCAGCGATCCCCAGGGCACTGAAGCTTTCTTT.

This clone turned up a few times. This rearrangement joins TRBV5-1 to TRBJ2-5; D not certain. CDR3 size: 15 residues. V was trimmed by 0 bases and J by 5 bases, leaving 14 bases between them. CDR1 and CDR2 (germline): SGHRS, YFSETQ. CDR3 residues: CASSLARLRPETQYF. The CDR3 coding sequence is TGCGCCAGCAGCTTGGCCAGGCTCAGGCCCGAGACCCAGTACTTC.

This chain joins TRBV5-1 and TRBJ2-5, with D maybe TRBD2 (5 bases). The length of the CDR3 is 14 residues. The ends were cut back, 4 bases at V and 5 bases at J, with 15 bases in the middle. Germline CDR1 is SGHRS and CDR2 is YFSETQ. The chain's CDR3 is CASSPPREMETQYF. CDR3 DNA sequence: TGCGCCAGCAGCCCACCCCGGGAAATGGAGACCCAGTACTTC.

The J gene is TRBJ2-5, the V gene TRBV7-7; D uncertain. The J call may be in error: the DNA end matches TRBJ2-7 better. Germline V CDR1 and CDR2: SSHAT, FNYEAQ (reference sequence). This CDR3 is built from 14 residues. For the CDR3, the DNA is TGTGCCAGCAGCCCCCGGGTAAGGCCCTACGAGCAGTACTTC. Translating gives CASSPRVRPYEQYF.

This clone was counted only a few times. The chain links TRBV12-5 to TRBJ2-7; possibly TRBD1 for D (6 bases). The V gene's germline CDR1 is LGHNT and CDR2 FRNRAP. Trimming removed 7 bases at V and 6 bases at J, with 19 bases between. This CDR3 has 14 amino acids. For the CDR3, the DNA is TGTGCTAGTGAAAAAACAGGGCCAAAGGGCGAGCAGTACTTC. This translates into CASEKTGPKGEQYF. Drawing the rest from reference TRBV12-5 and TRBJ2-7, the complete variable domain is DARVTQTPRHKVTEMGQEVTMRCQPILGHNTVFWYRQTMMQGLELLAYFRNRAPLDDSGMPKDRFSAEMPDATLATLKIQPSEPRDSAVYFCASEKTGPKGEQYFGPGTRLTVT.

This clone was observed a few times. J is TRBJ1-2 and V is TRBV5-1; D is unclear. Between the trimmed V and J ends, which lost 4 bases and 4 bases, there was a span of 20 bases. The germline CDR1 and CDR2 sequences are SGHRS and YFSETQ. This CDR3 has 16 amino acids. The CDR3 bases are TGCGCCAGCAGCGCTGTGACCCAATTGGGCTTCTATGGCTACACCTTC. Residues: CASSAVTQLGFYGYTF.

The V call is TRBV5-8, the J call TRBJ1-3; no reliable D call. The CDR3 runs to 15 residues. Per germline, CDR1 SGHTS and CDR2 YDEGEE. Trimming removed 4 bases at V and 0 bases at J, with 11 bases between. CDR3 in DNA: TGTGCCAGCAGCCTGGACTCTTTCTCTGGAAACACCATATATTTT. Protein product: CASSLDSFSGNTIYF.

The CDR3 is CASSLRPNYEQYF. CDR3 nucleotide sequence: TGTGCCAGCAGTTTGAGGCCCAACTACGAGCAGTACTTC. This chain joins TRBV27 and TRBJ2-7; D unclear. This CDR3 has 13 amino acids. The V and J ends lost 3 bases and 3 bases respectively, with 9 bases between them. In germline, CDR1 is MNHEY, CDR2 SMNVEV (reference sequence).

The chain combines TRBV5-1 with TRBJ2-7, with D possibly being TRBD1 (6 bases). The CDR3 is made up of 13 amino acids. Between the trimmed V and J ends, which lost 4 bases and 2 bases, there was a span of 10 bases. Per germline, CDR1 SGHRS and CDR2 YFSETQ. The CDR3 DNA is TGCGCCAGCAGCGATCCAGGGGCCTACGAGCAGTACTTC. This codes for CASSDPGAYEQYF.

V gene TRBV25-1 combines with J gene TRBJ2-7; 8 bases fit TRBD2. The CDR3 is 14 residues long. Looked up from germline, CDR1 is MGHDK and CDR2 is SYGVNS. The V and J ends lost 3 bases and 1 base, in that order; junction bases with no gene match: 2. CDR3 amino acids: CASSEAGGSYEQYF. CDR3 bases: TGTGCCAGCAGTGAGGCGGGAGGTTCCTACGAGCAGTACTTC.

This clone was seen only a few times. The chain employs TRBV5-1 and TRBJ2-1, with TRBD2 matching over 12 bases. CDR1 and CDR2 (germline): SGHRS, YFSETQ. This CDR3 has 16 residues. The ends lost 5 bases at V and 0 bases at J; junction bases unmatched: 3. CDR3 residues: CASRTSGRSSYNEQFF. For the CDR3, the DNA is TGCGCCAGCAGGACTAGCGGGAGATCCTCCTACAATGAGCAGTTCTTC.

This clone has a handful of counts. The chain links TRBV5-6 to TRBJ1-3; D is unresolved. CDR3 length: 14 amino acids. Between the trimmed V and J ends, which lost 4 bases and 6 bases, there was a span of 14 bases. Germline values: CDR1 SGHDT, CDR2 YYEEEE. CDR3 bases: TGTGCCAGCAGCATGGGTGGAGTGATAAACACCATATATTTT. Translation gives CASSMGGVINTIYF.